What follows are 21 T cell receptor beta chains derived from one specimen sequenced in a study of PD-1 blockade in mismatch repair-deficient tumors. Assay: immunoSEQ multiplex PCR; the TCRdb copy retains only in-frame clones and omits some. The sample holds approximately 120,000 clones; 70% to 90% are singletons and the top ten take roughly 13%. The specimen was peripheral blood, collected 44 weeks after starting pembrolizumab. Source of these receptors: an adult with mismatch repair-deficient cancer.

J is TRBJ2-3 and V is TRBV6-7; TRBD2 matches 10 bases. TRBV6-7 is annotated as an ORF whose role is uncertain. The J segment lost 1 base and the V segment lost 5 bases, leaving 6 bases of the junction unmatched. The CDR3 contains 16 residues. CDR3 sequence: CASSNRGTSGTDTQYF. The CDR3 bases are TGTGCCAGCAGTAACCGAGGGACTAGCGGCACAGATACGCAGTATTTT.

This clone has just a few counts. The chain couples TRBV28 to TRBJ2-7; no clear D. V was shortened by 4 bases and J by 0 bases, with 4 bases between the two germline ends. This CDR3 spans 12 amino acids. Germline loops: CDR1 MDHEN, CDR2 SYDVKM. The CDR3 spells CASSSGSYEQYF. In nucleotides, the CDR3 is TGTGCCAGCAGTTCAGGCTCCTACGAGCAGTACTTC.

This clone was counted a few times. J is TRBJ2-5 and V is TRBV19; D not certain. Between the trimmed V and J ends, which lost 6 bases and 2 bases, there was a span of 10 bases. From germline, CDR1 is LNHDA and CDR2 SQIVND (reference sequence). This CDR3 has 13 residues. CDR3 bases: TGTGCCAGTAGGACTGGGAATCAAGAGACCCAGTACTTC. This sequence encodes CASRTGNQETQYF.

This chain links TRBV28 with TRBJ2-7; TRBD1 might be the D (5 bases). CDR3 length equals 12 residues. Trimming cost V 2 bases and J 4 bases, with 6 bases left between them. Germline V gives CDR1 MDHEN, CDR2 SYDVKM. The CDR3: CASSLNRYEQYF. The CDR3 DNA reads as TGTGCCAGCAGTTTAAACAGGTACGAGCAGTACTTC.

The J gene is TRBJ2-7, the V gene TRBV11-3, with 7 bases identical to TRBD2. The CDR3 runs to 17 residues. V lost 1 base, J lost 4 bases, and 13 bases stayed unmatched. Per the germline V gene, CDR1 is SGHNT and CDR2 is YENEEA. CDR3 nucleotides: TGTGCCAGCAGCTTAGTACCGCCGAGGGGAGGGCGATACGAGCAGTACTTC. It translates to CASSLVPPRGGRYEQYF. Full variable domain (missing parts from reference TRBV11-3 and TRBJ2-7): EAGVVQSPRYKIIEKKQPVAFWCNPISGHNTLYWYLQNLGQGPELLIRYENEEAVDDSQLPKDRFSAERLKGVDSTLKIQPAELGDSAVYLCASSLVPPRGGRYEQYFGPGTRLTVT.

The chain couples TRBV4-1 to TRBJ2-7; D remains ambiguous. The CDR3 has 15 amino acids. V was trimmed by 0 bases and J by 5 bases, leaving 14 bases between them. Germline V gives CDR1 MGHRA, CDR2 YSYEKL. DNA for the CDR3: TGCGCCAGCAGCCAAGAGGGGATTAGCCGGGACGAGCAGTACTTC. Its translation: CASSQEGISRDEQYF.

The V call is TRBV28, the J call TRBJ2-7; no reliable D call. The CDR3 length is 14 residues. Deletions cut 3 bases from V and 0 bases from J, with 9 bases between. The V gene's germline CDR1 is MDHEN and CDR2 SYDVKM. CDR3 in amino acids: CASSFGGSSYEQYF. The DNA of the CDR3 is TGTGCCAGCAGTTTCGGCGGCTCCTCCTACGAGCAGTACTTC.

This clone was recorded only once. The chain links TRBV6-4 to TRBJ2-3; a weak D match, TRBD1 (7 bases). V gave up 4 bases and J gave up 4 bases, with 15 bases separating them. Germline V gene data show CDR1 as MRHNA and CDR2 as SNTAGT. The length of the CDR3 is 15 residues. The CDR3 spells CASSAGTGEADTQYF. DNA for the CDR3: TGTGCCAGCAGTGCGGGCACAGGGGAGGCAGATACGCAGTATTTT.

The table lists this clone with a few counts. The rearrangement joins TRBV11-2 to TRBJ2-7, with 11 bases aligning to TRBD2. CDR1 is SGHAT, CDR2 FQNNGV, per germline. The CDR3 loop spans 14 amino acids. V shed 5 bases and J 4 bases; nucleotides not matched to a gene: 4. The CDR3 loop is CASSQLAGAYEQYF. The DNA for the CDR3 is TGTGCCAGCAGCCAACTAGCGGGAGCATACGAGCAGTACTTC.

The chain joins TRBV13 to TRBJ2-2, with D maybe TRBD2 (6 bases). The length of the CDR3 is 17 residues. CDR1 PRHDT and CDR2 FYEKMQ come from the germline V gene (reference sequence). Trimming left V 5 bases short and J 6 bases short, with 22 bases between. The DNA for the CDR3 is TGTGCCAGCAGCCCGCTGGAGTCGGGGAGGTTCGCCGGGGAGCTGTTTTTT. Amino acid sequence: CASSPLESGRFAGELFF.

This clone was seen a handful of times. CDR3 DNA sequence: TGTGCCAGCAGTTATACAGGCTATGGCTACACCTTC. Protein sequence: CASSYTGYGYTF. The rearrangement links TRBV6-5 to TRBJ1-2, with a tentative D call TRBD1 (5 bases). CDR3 length: 12 residues. In germline, CDR1 is MNHEY, CDR2 SVGAGI. Trimming took off 3 bases at V and 4 bases at J, with 6 bases between the two ends.

The chain links TRBV10-3 to TRBJ2-7; 7 positions agree with TRBD2. V gave up 0 bases and J gave up 2 bases; unmatched junction bases: 4. Looked up from germline, CDR1 is ENHRY and CDR2 is SYGVKD. The CDR3 is made up of 15 amino acids. The chain's CDR3 is CAISESGGRPYEQYF. The CDR3 region has the DNA TGTGCCATCAGTGAGTCGGGGGGGAGACCCTACGAGCAGTACTTC.

The chain is built from TRBV28 and TRBJ2-1; no clear D. V was cut by 5 bases and J by 3 bases, with 23 bases left in between. CDR1 and CDR2 (germline): MDHEN, SYDVKM. The CDR3 totals 18 residues. CDR3 nucleotides: TGTGCCAGCAGTCCTCGGGTCCTTACCGTCCCCTTCTACAATGAGCAGTTCTTC. As protein: CASSPRVLTVPFYNEQFF.

This chain links TRBV7-2 with TRBJ1-2, with 7 positions matching TRBD1. This CDR3 is built from 15 residues. The ends lost 5 bases at V and 2 bases at J; junction bases unmatched: 8. CDR1 is SGHTA and CDR2 is FQGNSA in the germline V gene. The CDR3 region has the DNA TGTGCCAGCAGCCCAAGGGACAGCCCCAACTATGGCTACACCTTC. Translating gives CASSPRDSPNYGYTF.

This chain links TRBV7-2 with TRBJ2-1; 9 bases agree with TRBD2. The CDR3 spans 16 residues. Germline CDR1 is SGHTA and CDR2 is FQGNSA. The junction had 8 bases not matched to a gene; V was cut back by 2 bases and J by 6 bases. In nucleotides, the CDR3 is TGTGCCAGCAGCTTATTGGCGGGAGGGCCCCGCAATGAGCAGTTCTTC. Translated: CASSLLAGGPRNEQFF.

The chain recombines TRBV11-2 with TRBJ2-2, with TRBD1 as a possible D gene (6 bases). The V gene's germline CDR1 is SGHAT and CDR2 FQNNGV. Trimming took 7 bases from V and 7 from J, leaving 16 bases between them. The CDR3 has 14 residues. The CDR3 region has the DNA TGTGCCAGCAAGCTTATCCCACAGGGCGGGGAGCTGTTTTTT. Amino acid sequence: CASKLIPQGGELFF. Combining the CDR3 with reference TRBV11-2 and TRBJ2-2 gives the whole variable domain EAGVAQSPRYKIIEKRQSVAFWCNPISGHATLYWYQQILGQGPKLLIQFQNNGVVDDSQLPKDRFSAERLKGVDSTLKIQPAKLEDSAVYLCASKLIPQGGELFFGEGSRLTVL.

The rearrangement uses TRBV19 and TRBJ2-1, with unresolved D. The CDR3 is 11 amino acids. From germline, CDR1 is LNHDA and CDR2 SQIVND (reference sequence). Trimming removed 4 bases from V and 7 bases from J, with 5 bases in between. CDR3 protein: CASSSLNEQFF. The CDR3 bases are TGTGCCAGTAGTAGTTTGAATGAGCAGTTCTTC.

The J gene is TRBJ1-2, the V gene TRBV5-4; weak D call: TRBD1 (5 bases). Trimming cost V 0 bases and J 2 bases, with 11 bases left between them. The CDR3 runs 15 residues. Per germline, CDR1 SGHNT and CDR2 YYREEE (reference sequence). This chain's CDR3 is CASSLGGEGNYGYTF. The DNA of the CDR3 is TGTGCCAGCAGCTTGGGGGGGGAAGGGAACTATGGCTACACCTTC.

This chain uses TRBV7-8 with TRBJ2-7; TRBD1 matches at 7 bases. V lost 1 base and J lost 3; bases outside the gene matches: 15. Germline values: CDR1 SGHVS, CDR2 FQNEAQ. The CDR3 totals 18 residues. The CDR3 spells CASSLVSLQGPKLYEQYF. For the CDR3, the DNA is TGTGCCAGCAGCTTAGTATCCTTACAGGGGCCTAAACTCTACGAGCAGTACTTC.

The gene calls are TRBV19 and TRBJ2-7; TRBD1 matches 9 bases. This CDR3 is built from 15 residues. Germline V lookup: CDR1 LNHDA, CDR2 SQIVND (reference sequence). V was clipped by 5 bases and J by 5 bases; unmatched bases: 10. The CDR3 loop is CASSPWDREVHEQYF. The CDR3 DNA is TGTGCCAGTAGTCCCTGGGACAGGGAAGTCCACGAGCAGTACTTC.

V gene TRBV6-5 combines with J gene TRBJ2-7; tentatively, D is TRBD2 (6 bases). This CDR3 spans 14 amino acids. Germline CDR1 reads MNHEY; CDR2 reads SVGAGI. Trimming pared 6 bases from V and 5 bases from J, leaving 17 bases between. CDR3 loop: CASRAPGGGNEQYF. The DNA of the CDR3 is TGTGCCAGCAGGGCTCCCGGGGGTGGAAACGAGCAGTACTTC.